One and the same sample provided the 24 T cell receptor beta chains below, sequenced in a study of identical twins. One entry per CDR3 protein results from TCRdb running MiXCR on the 5' RACE reads. The data contain approximately 210,000 distinct CDR3 sequences, 6.5% of them seen just once; the ten biggest clones take up 13% to 15%. These data are also associated with another study on T cells expressing NK-cell markers.

Sequenced material: CD8+ T cells sorted from blood. The receptors were sampled from a woman under 30 in good health.

This clonotype was counted between two and nine times. The CDR3 nucleotides are TGTGCCAGCAGCTCCTCAGCGGGGGGCGTAGATACGCAGTATTTT. Amino acid sequence: CASSSSAGGVDTQYF. This chain uses TRBV11-2 with TRBJ2-3; TRBD2 matches 9 bases. CDR3 length: 15 amino acids. Germline assignment: CDR1 SGHAT and CDR2 FQNNGV. V was clipped by 4 bases and J by 5 bases; unmatched bases: 7. The entire variable domain, with the rest obtained from reference TRBV11-2 and TRBJ2-3, is as follows: EAGVAQSPRYKIIEKRQSVAFWCNPISGHATLYWYQQILGQGPKLLIQFQNNGVVDDSQLPKDRFSAERLKGVDSTLKIQPAKLEDSAVYLCASSSSAGGVDTQYFGPGTRLTVL.

This chain joins TRBV29-1 and TRBJ1-1; no clear D. The germline V gene has CDR1 SQVTM and CDR2 ANQGSEA. Trimming pared 3 bases from V and 5 bases from J, leaving 10 bases between. The CDR3 sequence is 12 residues long. The CDR3 DNA reads as TGCAGCGTTGAGTTGACGGGGACTGAAGCTTTCTTT. Amino acids: CSVELTGTEAFF.

This clonotype has more than one count but fewer than ten. The chain recombines TRBV7-9 with TRBJ2-3; 10 bases map to TRBD1. Germline CDR1 is SEHNR and CDR2 is FQNEAQ (reference sequence). The CDR3 covers 17 residues. The J segment lost 4 bases and the V segment lost 0 bases, leaving 7 bases of the junction unmatched. CDR3 amino acids: CASSLAQSTGGPDTQYF. The CDR3 DNA reads as TGTGCCAGCAGCTTAGCCCAATCGACAGGGGGCCCAGATACGCAGTATTTT.

The chain carries TRBV7-9 and TRBJ2-6; D unclear. Trimming took 7 bases from V and 4 from J, leaving 5 bases between them. Germline values: CDR1 SEHNR, CDR2 FQNEAQ (reference sequence). The CDR3 extends over 12 amino acids. The CDR3 nucleotides are TGTGCCAGCACAGCGGGGGCCAACGTCCTGACTTTC. Its protein is CASTAGANVLTF.

This clonotype has a count of ten or more. The chain couples TRBV6-5 to TRBJ2-7, with TRBD1 identical over 9 bases. Germline assignment: CDR1 MNHEY and CDR2 SVGAGI. The length of the CDR3 is 14 residues. V gave up 3 bases and J gave up 2 bases; unmatched junction bases: 2. The CDR3 sequence: CASSYGTGPYEQYF. The CDR3 bases are TGTGCCAGCAGTTATGGGACAGGGCCCTACGAGCAGTACTTC.

The gene calls are TRBV14 and TRBJ1-1; D ambiguous. Per the germline V gene, CDR1 is SGHDN and CDR2 is FVKESK. The ends were cut back, 4 bases at V and 3 bases at J, with 9 bases in the middle. The CDR3 extends over 13 amino acids. The CDR3 loop reads CASSLNPHTEAFF. The CDR3 coding sequence is TGTGCCAGCAGCCTCAACCCCCACACTGAAGCTTTCTTT.

The CDR3 bases are TGCGCCAGCAGCTACGGGGGAACCAACGAGCAGTACTTC. Encoded protein: CASSYGGTNEQYF. V gene TRBV5-1 combines with J gene TRBJ2-7, with D possibly matching TRBD2 (6 bases). V was pared by 3 bases and J by 5 bases, with 12 bases between. CDR3 length: 13 residues. The germline gives CDR1 SGHRS, CDR2 YFSETQ.

The table lists this clonotype with many counts. This chain links TRBV7-9 with TRBJ2-1; D may match TRBD1 or TRBD2 (5 bases each). This CDR3 is built from 13 residues. V lost 7 bases, J lost 9 bases, and 16 bases lay in between. The germline V gene encodes CDR1 SEHNR and CDR2 FQNEAQ (reference sequence). CDR3 residues: CASTGPWGSEQFF. The CDR3 DNA sequence: TGTGCCAGCACCGGGCCATGGGGGAGTGAGCAGTTCTTC.

The CDR3 DNA reads as TGTGCCAGCAGTCCAATCAAGATGGCTAGCACAGATACGCAGTATTTT. It specifies CASSPIKMASTDTQYF. The rearrangement uses TRBV7-9 and TRBJ2-3, with D unresolved. Germline V gene sequence: CDR1 SEHNR, CDR2 FQNEAQ (reference sequence). The V end lost 6 bases, the J end lost 0 bases, and 16 bases lay between the germline ends. The CDR3 contains 16 residues.

The J gene is TRBJ2-1, the V gene TRBV20-1; 9 nucleotides match TRBD2. Germline V gene sequence: CDR1 DFQATT, CDR2 SNEGSKA (reference sequence). The junction had 5 bases not matched to a gene; V was cut back by 0 bases and J by 5 bases. The CDR3 totals 15 residues. Written as DNA, the CDR3 is TGCAGTGCTAGAGATTTCCGCGGGGGGGACAATGAGCAGTTCTTC. Its protein is CSARDFRGGDNEQFF.

The V gene is TRBV10-3, the J gene TRBJ1-1; no firm D call. CDR1 ENHRY and CDR2 SYGVKD come from the germline V gene. Trimming removed 10 bases from V and 4 bases from J, with 13 bases in between. CDR3 length: 12 amino acids. This CDR3 is CATRHGGTEAFF. The CDR3 nucleotides are TGTGCCACCCGCCACGGAGGCACTGAAGCTTTCTTT.

This clonotype came up many times. The chain links TRBV20-1 to TRBJ2-7; D might be TRBD1 (5 bases). This CDR3 has 14 amino acids. Germline lookup yields CDR1 DFQATT and CDR2 SNEGSKA (reference sequence). V was pared by 3 bases and J by 2 bases, with 14 bases between. CDR3 protein: CSARGRNLPYEQYF. In DNA, the CDR3 is TGCAGTGCTAGGGGGCGGAACCTACCCTACGAGCAGTACTTC.

This clonotype was picked up a small number of times. The chain is built from TRBV7-8 and TRBJ2-7; maybe TRBD2 (5 bases). Germline V gene sequence: CDR1 SGHVS, CDR2 FQNEAQ. The CDR3 runs to 15 residues. V lost 2 bases, J lost 0 bases, and 11 bases lay in between. As DNA, the CDR3 is TGTGCCAGCAGCTTATTTTCGGGGTTCTCCTACGAGCAGTACTTC. The encoded protein is CASSLFSGFSYEQYF.

At least ten counts were recorded for this clonotype. The chain couples TRBV12-3 or TRBV12-4 to TRBJ2-5, with 13 bases fitting TRBD2. J lost 3 bases, V lost 7 bases, and 8 bases had no gene match. The CDR3 spans 16 residues. The CDR3 loop reads CASKGTSGTYEETQYF. CDR3 DNA sequence: TGTGCCAGCAAAGGGACTAGCGGGACTTATGAAGAGACCCAGTACTTC.

With regard to this clonotype: At one boundary the junction diverges from the germline segment, which might be a read error. The chain links TRBV5-5 to TRBJ2-2; D is possibly TRBD1 or TRBD2 (5 bases each). Germline V gene sequence: CDR1 SGHKS, CDR2 YYEKEE (reference sequence). This CDR3 is 14 amino acids long. As DNA, the CDR3 is TGTGCCAGCAGCTCCGGGACCGGCACCGGGGAGCTGCTTTTT. It codes for CASSSGTGTGELLF.

The V and J genes are TRBV11-2 and TRBJ1-2; D is perhaps TRBD1 (5 bases). Germline V CDR1 and CDR2: SGHAT, FQNNGV. The CDR3 runs to 12 residues. Deletions cut 1 base from V and 12 bases from J, with 12 bases between. The CDR3 reads CASSLGLGENTF. CDR3 sequence (DNA): TGTGCCAGCAGCTTAGGATTGGGGGAGAACACCTTC.

This clonotype was counted at least ten times. The V gene is TRBV29-1, the J gene TRBJ1-1; TRBD1 matches 9 bases. The CDR3 extends over 14 amino acids. Germline V gives CDR1 SQVTM, CDR2 ANQGSEA. With V trimmed by 6 bases and J by 6 bases, 11 bases remained unmatched. The CDR3 loop is CSVPGDRAPAEAFF. In DNA, the CDR3 is TGCAGCGTCCCGGGGGACAGGGCACCTGCTGAAGCTTTCTTT.

The sample holds a few counts of this clonotype. The rearrangement uses TRBV15 and TRBJ1-3; D unclear. V lost 5 bases and J 0 bases, leaving 11 bases between the germline ends. Germline V CDR1 and CDR2: LNHNV, YYDKDF (reference sequence). The CDR3 runs to 15 residues. This chain's CDR3 is CATSEALYSGNTIYF. The DNA for the CDR3 is TGTGCCACCAGCGAAGCCCTCTACTCTGGAAACACCATATATTTT.

The chain carries TRBV5-8 and TRBJ1-1, with 7 bases identical to TRBD1. This CDR3 contains 14 residues. Per the germline V gene, CDR1 is SGHTS and CDR2 is YDEGEE. The V gene end was trimmed by 1 base and the J gene end by 5 bases; junction bases not matched to a gene: 5. CDR3 protein: CASSLRGTETEAFF. DNA for the CDR3: TGTGCCAGCAGCTTGAGAGGGACAGAGACTGAAGCTTTCTTT.

The chain joins TRBV5-5 to TRBJ2-3, with 9 bases matching TRBD2. With 4 bases clipped from V and 6 bases from J, the junction kept 9 bases outside the gene matches. The CDR3 contains 15 residues. Germline V CDR1 and CDR2: SGHKS, YYEKEE (reference sequence). For the CDR3, the DNA is TGTGCCAGCAGCCCGTTTGGACTAGCGTTCGATACGCAGTATTTT. Protein product: CASSPFGLAFDTQYF.

The CDR3 DNA sequence: TGTGCCAGCAGCATGGACCGGGCCGCCTACGAGCAGTACTTC. It codes for CASSMDRAAYEQYF. V gene TRBV5-5 combines with J gene TRBJ2-7; D is unresolved. This CDR3 has 14 residues. With 4 bases removed from V and 2 bases from J, the gap between germline ends came to 13 bases. Germline loops: CDR1 SGHKS, CDR2 YYEKEE (reference sequence).

This clonotype was counted at least ten times. The chain combines TRBV5-6 with TRBJ2-5; TRBD1 matches 9 bases. The CDR3 runs 14 residues. Unmatched junction bases numbered 5, after V lost 5 bases and J lost 3 bases. Germline CDR1 reads SGHDT; CDR2 reads YYEEEE. CDR3 nucleotide sequence: TGTGCCAGCAGTCCGAGGGACAGGGAAGAGACCCAGTACTTC. Translating gives CASSPRDREETQYF.

This clonotype has just a few counts. The chain uses TRBV2 and TRBJ1-1; D may be TRBD1 (5 bases). The CDR3 has 14 residues. Germline loops: CDR1 SNHLY, CDR2 FYNNEI. This chain's CDR3 is CAITGDHMNTEAFF. CDR3 nucleotide sequence: TGTGCAATTACTGGGGACCACATGAACACTGAAGCTTTCTTT.

The chain couples TRBV7-9 to TRBJ2-3; D ambiguous. The CDR3 covers 12 residues. CDR1 SEHNR and CDR2 FQNEAQ come from the germline V gene (reference sequence). Trimming pared 5 bases from V and 5 bases from J, leaving 8 bases between. The CDR3 protein is CASSRTRDTQYF. The CDR3 DNA reads as TGTGCCAGCAGCCGGACCAGAGATACGCAGTATTTT.